This is a list of T cell receptor beta chains from one sample in a study of patients and donors after allogeneic stem cell transplantation. Each CDR3 protein is one row after TCRdb ran MiXCR on the RT-PCR reads. Among hundreds of thousands of distinct CDR3 sequences listed, approximately 16% were seen once. The sample consisted of blood, either unsorted or a sorted T cell fraction (not recorded which). These receptors all come from a human donor who was either an allogeneic HSCT recipient or a stem cell or donor lymphocyte infusion donor (not recorded which). It is not recorded whose cells these are; they may come from a transplant donor. CDR3s include the opening cysteine and the closing phenylalanine or tryptophan. A D gene is named only where the DNA matches it firmly. Not all rows give a size; the values are once, few, many and, for expanded clones, a class.

size	V	J	D	CDR3	DNA
few	TRBV7-9	TRBJ2-7	.	CATTTGRDYEQYF	TGTGCCACTACGACAGGGAGGGACTACGAGCAGTACTTC
few	TRBV4-1	TRBJ2-1	TRBD2	CASSQPRLAGGLAFEQFF	TGCGCCAGCAGCCAACCAAGACTAGCGGGGGGGCTCGCGTTTGAGCAGTTCTTC
many	TRBV6-2/TRBV6-3	TRBJ2-3	.	CASSYLTDTQYF	TGTGCCAGCAGTTACCTCACAGATACGCAGTATTTT
few	TRBV4-1	TRBJ2-2	.	CASSLLSRGNTGELFF	TGCGCCAGCAGCTTATTGAGTAGGGGGAACACCGGGGAGCTGTTTTTT
.	TRBV27	TRBJ2-6	TRBD1	CASSLLGQGSSGANVLTF	TGTGCCAGCAGTTTATTGGGACAGGGGAGCTCTGGGGCCAACGTCCTGACTTTC
.	TRBV20-1	TRBJ2-1	TRBD2	CSATAGGPSYNEQFF	TGCAGTGCTACCGCGGGAGGCCCCTCCTACAATGAGCAGTTCTTC
few	TRBV5-1	TRBJ1-5	.	CASKNQTGSQPQHF	TGCGCCAGCAAAAACCAAACAGGGAGTCAGCCCCAGCATTTT
.	TRBV27	TRBJ2-5	TRBD1	CASSSGQGAIGETQYF	TGTGCCAGCAGTTCGGGACAGGGGGCGATCGGGGAGACCCAGTACTTC
.	TRBV12-3/TRBV12-4	TRBJ2-7	.	CASSLGGKDEQYF	TGTGCCAGCAGTTTAGGCGGGAAAGACGAGCAGTACTTC
.	TRBV6-2/TRBV6-3	TRBJ2-1	TRBD2	CATGGAALRHNEQFF	TGTGCCACCGGGGGGGCCGCTCTTAGGCACAATGAGCAGTTCTTC
.	TRBV4-2	TRBJ1-2	TRBD1	CASSQDPGQGLNYGYTF	TGTGCCAGCAGCCAAGATCCAGGACAGGGGCTAAACTATGGCTACACCTTC
few	TRBV9	TRBJ2-1	.	CASSALLGGQFF	TGTGCCAGCAGCGCCCTGCTAGGGGGGCAGTTCTTC
few	TRBV20-1	TRBJ2-1	TRBD1	CSARPRDRAPHEQFF	TGCAGTGCTAGACCCAGGGACAGGGCTCCCCATGAGCAGTTCTTC
.	TRBV3-1	TRBJ2-2	TRBD2	CASSPHVGLAPYTGELFF	TGTGCCAGCAGCCCGCACGTAGGACTAGCGCCCTACACCGGGGAGCTGTTTTTT
few	TRBV9	TRBJ2-3	.	CASSVDTQDTQYF	TGTGCCAGCAGCGTAGATACCCAAGATACGCAGTATTTT